The T cell receptor beta chain described here comes from a study of blood T cell repertoires in COVID-19. Across the study: The study drew acute and convalescent COVID-19 samples from the United States, Italy and Spain.

Adults between about 18 and 95 years of age took part from approximately 24 US areas. Cohort allocation depended upon clinical history that participants reported. Recovery meant two consecutive negative NP/OP PCR tests, professional clearance, or resolved symptoms. Only in-frame clones appear in the TCRdb table, and some are missing; sequencing was by immunoSEQ multiplex PCR. The sample has approximately 360,000 clones, roughly 87% seen once; the top ten hold approximately 5.4%. Sequencing was performed on PBMCs or T cells enriched from blood (not recorded which). The TCR was taken from a woman aged 45-65 years who had recovered from COVID-19.

CDR3 sequence: CASSSAGTGGGYTF. The CDR3 DNA follows: TGTGCCAGCAGTTCCGCCGGGACAGGGGGTGGCTACACCTTC. The rearrangement uses TRBV27 and TRBJ1-2; 11 nucleotides match TRBD1. Germline CDR1 reads MNHEY; CDR2 reads SMNVEV (reference sequence). V lost 4 bases and J lost 7; bases outside the gene matches: 5. This CDR3 comprises 14 residues.